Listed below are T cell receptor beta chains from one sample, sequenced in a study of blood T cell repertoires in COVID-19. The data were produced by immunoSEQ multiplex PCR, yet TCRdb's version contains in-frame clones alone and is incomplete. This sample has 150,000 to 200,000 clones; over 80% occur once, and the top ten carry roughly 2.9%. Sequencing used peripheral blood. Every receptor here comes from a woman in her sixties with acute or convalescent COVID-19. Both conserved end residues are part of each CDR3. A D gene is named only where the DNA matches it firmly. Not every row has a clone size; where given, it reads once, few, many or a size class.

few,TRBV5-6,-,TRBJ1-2,TGTGCCAGCAGCCCGGGGGGGGCCTACACCTTC,CASSPGGAYTF
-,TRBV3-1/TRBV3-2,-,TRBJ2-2,TGTGCCAGCAGCCAAGGCCTAACCGGGGAGCTGTTTTTT,CASSQGLTGELFF
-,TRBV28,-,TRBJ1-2,TGTGCCAGCAGTTTAGGGGCAGGGGTGAGCTACACCTTC,CASSLGAGVSYTF
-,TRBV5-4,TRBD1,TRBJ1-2,TGTGCCAGCAGACCCGAACCGACAGGGGTGGTTAGAGGCTACACCTTC,CASRPEPTGVVRGYTF
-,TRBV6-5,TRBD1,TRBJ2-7,TGTGCCAGCAGTCCCCGACAGGGGGCGCGTGGCGAGCAGTACTTC,CASSPRQGARGEQYF
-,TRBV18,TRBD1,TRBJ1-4,TGTGCCAGCTCACCACCGCAGGGGGCGAGTGAAAAACTGTTTTTT,CASSPPQGASEKLFF
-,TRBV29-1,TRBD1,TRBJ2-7,TGCAGCGTAACCGACAGGGGTCCCGGTCGCTACGAGCAGTACTTC,CSVTDRGPGRYEQYF
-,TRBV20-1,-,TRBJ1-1,TGCAGTGCTAGAACGGCAGGGAAAGCTTTCTTT,CSARTAGKAFF
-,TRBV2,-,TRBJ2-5,TGTGCCAGCGCGGTGGACAGCCAAGAGACCCAGTACTTC,CASAVDSQETQYF
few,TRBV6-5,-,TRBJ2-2,TGTGCCAGCAGCCTTGGAGGGAAGCTGTTTTTT,CASSLGGKLFF
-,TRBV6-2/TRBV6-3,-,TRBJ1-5,TGTGCCAGCAGTTACTCGAGGGGGGGCCCTCCTTCCAGCAATCAGCCCCAGCATTTT,CASSYSRGGPPSSNQPQHF
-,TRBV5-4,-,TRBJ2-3,TGTGCCAGCAGCTTTCCGAACTTAGGGGCAGATACGCAGTATTTT,CASSFPNLGADTQYF
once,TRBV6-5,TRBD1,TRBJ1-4,TGTGCCAGCAGTTGGGGACAGGGTGGGGAAAAACTGTTTTTT,CASSWGQGGEKLFF
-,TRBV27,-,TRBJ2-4,TGTGCCAGCAGTCAGCCCGGGTCCAAAAACATTCAGTACTTC,CASSQPGSKNIQYF
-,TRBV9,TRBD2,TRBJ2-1,TGTGCCAGCAGCGTAGGATTAGCGGGGGGGCAGGCGTATGAGCAGTTCTTC,CASSVGLAGGQAYEQFF
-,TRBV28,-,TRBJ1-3,TGTGCCAGCAGTTCCTTTGGGGGACAACTTATTTTCTCTGGAAACACCATATATTTT,CASSSFGGQLIFSGNTIYF
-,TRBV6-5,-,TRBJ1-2,TGTGCCAGCAGTTACTTGCAAGGGGCCTACGGTGGCTACACCTTC,CASSYLQGAYGGYTF
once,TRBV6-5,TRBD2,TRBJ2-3,TGTGCCAGCAGTTACTCGGGCGGGGGGGCGGATACGCAGTATTTT,CASSYSGGGADTQYF
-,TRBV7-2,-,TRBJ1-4,TGTGCCAGCAGCCTGCTTGGGGGCGGTGTTAATGAAAAACTGTTTTTT,CASSLLGGGVNEKLFF
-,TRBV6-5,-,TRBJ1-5,TGTGCCAGCAGTCTCGGACTTTTCAATCAGCCCCAGCATTTT,CASSLGLFNQPQHF
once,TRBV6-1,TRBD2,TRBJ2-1,TGTGCCAGCAGTGAAGCAGGTAGCGGGGGGATGGTTTGGAATGAGCAGTTCTTC,CASSEAGSGGMVWNEQFF
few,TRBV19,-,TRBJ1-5,TGTGCCAGTAGTACCTCACCAGGTTTTAAACAGCCCCAGCATTTT,CASSTSPGFKQPQHF
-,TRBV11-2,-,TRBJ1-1,TGTGCCAGCAGCTTGGGTGCTCAGGGGACTGAAGCTTTCTTT,CASSLGAQGTEAFF
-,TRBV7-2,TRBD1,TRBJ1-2,TGTGCCAGCAGCATGGACAGGGGGCTAGGGGGTGGCTACACCTTC,CASSMDRGLGGGYTF
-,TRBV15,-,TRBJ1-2,TGTGCCACCAGCAGAGATAGCGGCATTGACTATGGCTACACCTTC,CATSRDSGIDYGYTF
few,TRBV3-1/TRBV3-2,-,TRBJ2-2,TGTGCCAGCAGCCAAGAACTTAACACCGGGGAGCTGTTTTTT,CASSQELNTGELFF
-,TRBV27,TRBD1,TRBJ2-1,TGTGCCAGCAGACACCGACAGGGCCCTTACAATGAGCAGTTCTTC,CASRHRQGPYNEQFF
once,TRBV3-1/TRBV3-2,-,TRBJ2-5,TGTGCCAGCAGCCAAGTTCCGGAGACCCAGTACTTC,CASSQVPETQYF
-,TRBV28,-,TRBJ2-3,TGTGCCAGCAGTTTGGGAACCAGGGCCGATGGGGCAGATACGCAGTATTTT,CASSLGTRADGADTQYF
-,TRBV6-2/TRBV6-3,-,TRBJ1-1,TGTGCCAGCAGTTCCGGGACATTCATGAACACTGAAGCTTTCTTT,CASSSGTFMNTEAFF
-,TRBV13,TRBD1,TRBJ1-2,TGTGCCAGCAGCCCTATCGTCCAGGACAGGGGGCTCGGAGGCTACACCTTC,CASSPIVQDRGLGGYTF
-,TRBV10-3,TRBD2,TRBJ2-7,TGTGCCATCAGGGCTAGCGGGAACTCCTACGAGCAGTACTTC,CAIRASGNSYEQYF
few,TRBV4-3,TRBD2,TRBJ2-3,TGCGCCAGCAGCCAAGACCCGACTAGCGGGGGGGCAGGAACGCAGTATTTT,CASSQDPTSGGAGTQYF
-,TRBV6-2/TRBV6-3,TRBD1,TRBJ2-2,TGTGCCAGCAGCAACCGGGACAGAAGATCCGGGGAGCTGTTTTTT,CASSNRDRRSGELFF
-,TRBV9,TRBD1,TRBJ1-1,TGTGCCAGCAGCGTAGGTGGAGGGGGCAGCGCTGAAGCTTTCTTT,CASSVGGGGSAEAFF
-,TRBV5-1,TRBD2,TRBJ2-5,TGCGCCAGCAGCTTGTTCCCCAGCGGGGGGGCGCGGGAGACCCAGTACTTC,CASSLFPSGGARETQYF
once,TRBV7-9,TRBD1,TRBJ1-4,TGTGCCAGCAGCTCCACGGGACAGGGCCCTGAAAAACTGTTTTTT,CASSSTGQGPEKLFF
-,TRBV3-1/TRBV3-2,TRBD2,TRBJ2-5,TGTGCCAGCGGCCAAGGAGGCGGGGGTCGAAAGACCCAGTACTTC,CASGQGGGGRKTQYF
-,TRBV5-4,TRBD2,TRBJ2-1,TGTGCCAGCAGAGTAGCGGGGGGCACCAATGAGCAGTTCTTC,CASRVAGGTNEQFF
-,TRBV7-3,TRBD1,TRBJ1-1,TGTGCCAGCAGCTCACAGGGGGGCAACACTGAAGCTTTCTTT,CASSSQGGNTEAFF
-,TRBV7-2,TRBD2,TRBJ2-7,TGTGCCAGCAGAAGGGGACTAGGCGAGGACGAGCAGTACTTC,CASRRGLGEDEQYF
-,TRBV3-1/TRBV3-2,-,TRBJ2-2,TGTGCCAGCAGCGGGCTGATCACCGGGGAGCTGTTTTTT,CASSGLITGELFF
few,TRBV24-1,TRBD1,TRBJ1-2,TGTGCCACCAGTGGGACAGGGTTGGATGGCTACACCTTC,CATSGTGLDGYTF
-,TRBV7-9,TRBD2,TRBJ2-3,TGTGCCAGCAGCTCGCTCGGGACTAGCGGGGGGTCTAGCACAGATACGCAGTATTTT,CASSSLGTSGGSSTDTQYF
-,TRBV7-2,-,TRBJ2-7,TGTGCCAGCAGCTTAGTGGGCAGGGTGGACGAGCAGTACTTC,CASSLVGRVDEQYF
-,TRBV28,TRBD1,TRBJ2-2,TGTGCCAGCACCGAGGTGACAGGGGGCAGAACCGGGGAGCTGTTTTTT,CASTEVTGGRTGELFF
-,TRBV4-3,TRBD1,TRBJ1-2,TGCGCCAGCAGCCAAACTCCGGGACAGGGAAGCTACACCTTC,CASSQTPGQGSYTF
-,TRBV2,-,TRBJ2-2,TGTGCCAGCAGTGACAAACCTAGGACCGGGGAGCTGTTTTTT,CASSDKPRTGELFF
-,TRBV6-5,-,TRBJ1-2,TGTGCCAGCAGCGTCGGGGGGTACTTAGACTATGGCTACACCTTC,CASSVGGYLDYGYTF
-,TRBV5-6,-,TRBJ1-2,TGTGCCAGCAGCCGCGACAGGAAAGTAGGGGGCTACACCTTC,CASSRDRKVGGYTF
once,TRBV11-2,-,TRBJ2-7,TGTGCCAGCAGCCCCCTTTACGAGCAGTACTTC,CASSPLYEQYF
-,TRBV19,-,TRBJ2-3,TGTGCCAGTAGTATAAAAGACAGGCCAAGGATAGATACGCAGTATTTT,CASSIKDRPRIDTQYF
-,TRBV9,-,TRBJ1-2,TGTGCCAGCAGCGTAGAAGTCGGGTGGTCCTATGGCTACACCTTC,CASSVEVGWSYGYTF
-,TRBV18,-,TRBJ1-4,TGTGCCAGCTCACCCATGCTTACAGGAGGGGCTAATGAAAAACTGTTTTTT,CASSPMLTGGANEKLFF
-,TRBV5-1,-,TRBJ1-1,TGCGCCAGCAGCTTGGTGACAGGGAACACTGAAGCTTTCTTT,CASSLVTGNTEAFF
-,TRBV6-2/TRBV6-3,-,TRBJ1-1,TGTGCCAGCAGTCCCCACAGGATCAACACTGAAGCTTTCTTT,CASSPHRINTEAFF
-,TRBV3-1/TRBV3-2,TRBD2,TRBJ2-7,TGTGCCAGCTCGAGAGCGGGGGAATCCTACGAGCAGTACTTC,CASSRAGESYEQYF
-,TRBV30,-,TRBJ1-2,TGTGCCTGGAGTGTGACGGGGAATGGCTACACCTTC,CAWSVTGNGYTF
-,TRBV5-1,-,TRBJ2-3,TGCGCCAGCAGCAGGGGGACAGATACGCAGTATTTT,CASSRGTDTQYF